This T cell receptor (beta chain) is drawn from a study of shared clonotypes between healthy human individuals. The overall study: Used for every donor were three CD4 naive, three CD4 memory, two CD8 naive and one CD8 memory plate.

The CDR3 extends over 14 amino acids. CDR1 and CDR2 from the germline V gene are SQVTM and ANQGSEA. Between the trimmed V and J ends, which lost 4 bases and 4 bases, there was a span of 14 bases. Sequencing used immunoSEQ multiplex PCR; TCRdb keeps in-frame clones, though not all of them. The sample lists more than 2,000,000 clones, more than 80% occurring once. The V and J genes are TRBV29-1 and TRBJ1-5; the D is unclear. This receptor was identified in a young man in good health. Some clones in this sample may be carry-over from other donors' samples. The material sequenced was naive CD4+ T cells from PBMCs. The subset here: CD45RA+ positively selected. The CDR3 sequence: CSVGSGQTNQPQHF. In DNA form, the CDR3 reads TGCAGCGTTGGTTCGGGCCAGACGAATCAGCCCCAGCATTTT. The full variable domain, in which reference TRBV29-1 and TRBJ1-5 provide the parts outside the CDR3, is SAVISQKPSRDICQRGTSLTIQCQVDSQVTMMFWYRQQPGQSLTLIATANQGSEATYESGFVIDKFPISRPNLTFSTLTVSNMSPEDSSIYLCSVGSGQTNQPQHFGDGTRLSIL.